This TCR beta chain was documented in a study of beta chain features in type 1 diabetes (dated by TCRdb to 2016 to 2018). Turning to the overall study: No differences in mean age, gender distribution, total cell number or subset yield were found between patients and healthy donors. The study compared the TCRB repertoires of sorted circulating CD4+ T cell subsets in recently diagnosed type 1 diabetes patients with those in matched healthy donors. Across all samples, about 110 million sorted cells were examined, and cell number per subset correlated strongly with RNA yield. Whereas all 30 or so donors provided naive and central memory subsets, regulatory and stem cell-like memory subsets were isolated from just 8 patients and roughly 8 healthy donors.

Paper-wide results and their limitations: At VDJ recombination sites, type 1 diabetes patients had fewer insertions and more deleted nucleotides, which implies abnormalities in thymic rearrangement. Only small numbers of individuals were included in the HLA sub-analyses, which left unresolved whether HLA type had any influence on TCRB rearrangement. In all four CD4+ subsets, TCRB CDR3 length was moderately but significantly shorter in type 1 diabetes patients. Shorter templates might have been favored by PCR, but patient and control samples were amplified and corrected together, so both groups would have been affected equally by any skew. Because cDNA rather than genomic DNA was sequenced, highly expressing activated cells could have been over-represented, although no difference in activation and CD3 levels was found between groups. Naive, central memory and regulatory TCRB repertoires appeared more similar among patients than among healthy donors.

The CDR3, from cysteine to phenylalanine, totals 14 residues. Kept here is only the CDR3 DNA, which spans 42 bases and is read in frame from base 1. Via the germline V gene (reference sequence), CDR1 is MNHEY and CDR2 SMNVEV. Trimming removed 0 bases from V and 8 bases from J, leaving 13 bases between the germline ends. This clone was counted between two and nine times. There is no known antigen for this receptor. There are no base qualities to consult, and no much larger clone falls within one base. The entire isolated RNA was reverse transcribed using the High Capacity cDNA Reverse Transcription Kit, and thus expressed TCRB transcripts were sequenced. Deep immunoSEQ sequencing was performed on naive, central memory and regulatory T cell samples, with an average of roughly 3.6 million total reads per sample. Sorted cells were lysed in RLT buffer, and RNA was extracted using DNase-treated RNeasy Micro or Mini kits according to cell number. To prevent cross-contamination, every cell subset was processed on its own, while patient and healthy donor samples were processed together. TCRB sequences were amplified from cDNA with the immunoSEQ multiplex PCR, producing 87-bp fragments spanning the CDR3 region. Sequencing of the amplicons was done on the Illumina HiSeq platform. The paper's processing steps were these. PCR bias was corrected computationally using synthetic template baselines, and reads within Hamming distance 2 were collapsed, with unmergeable singletons discarded. Reads were aligned against IMGT so that V, D and J genes, CDR3 length and insertions or deletions at six rearrangement sites could be assigned. Clonotype counts were normalized to sorted cell number within each subset before computing true diversity and Gini coefficients with the tcR R package. The overlap coefficient, calculated on TCRB nucleotide sequences, was used to quantify repertoire sharing. Imported from immuneACCESS, the table was reduced by TCRdb to in-frame sequences with V and J called. These copies leave out some clones; in studies compared against another copy, an unresolved V gene accounts for under half, and the cause of the remainder is not known. V and J calls and clone size come straight from that table; D and trimming were deduced from the DNA. Recorded for this sample are 60,000 to 75,000 clones; nearly 50% of them occurred a single time. In total, the top ten clones hold about 0.74% of the sample.

Each donor gave one peripheral blood draw, around 0.12 L on average, collected into heparinised tubes. A BD FACSAria II was used to sort naive, central memory, regulatory and stem cell-like memory CD4+ T cells with a panel that included CD45RO, CCR7, CD25, CD127, CD95 and CD27. Every sorted population had a purity above 95%. PBMCs were isolated right away by Lymphoprep density gradient centrifugation and were stained directly, without culture. Samples were stained and sorted in pairs, with one healthy donor and one patient per experiment, so that batch effects were minimized. Material for sequencing was central memory CD4+ T cells from blood. The V and J genes are TRBV27 and TRBJ1-2, and possibly TRBD1, on 6 matching bases. The clonotype was recovered from a man under 40 with type 1 diabetes. CDR3 loop: CASSLSGASRGYTF. The bases read TGTGCCAGCAGTTTATCGGGGGCCAGTCGAGGCTACACCTTC.